This T cell receptor (beta chain) stems from a study of cytomegalovirus exposure and HLA in healthy donors. Study overall: HLA-typed donors contributed 65 million to 95 million unique TCRs, which were held in an early data release.

General study points: Reports credit the classifier with highly specific, highly sensitive diagnosis of cytomegalovirus status. Some segments of the V type, notably TRBV6-2 and TRBV6-3, were excluded as indistinguishable.

This PCR relied on a set of 60 Vbeta primers and 13 Jbeta primers. Repertoires were generated with immunoSEQ multiplex PCR, while TCRdb's copy carries only in-frame clones and drops some. The table records about 96,000 clones, about four fifths of them present only once. CDR1 and CDR2 from the germline V gene are ENHRY and SYGVKD. With 5 bases clipped from V and 5 bases from J, the junction kept 5 bases outside the gene matches. CDR3 length: 14 residues. A note on this clone: Its antigen remains unknown.

Sequencing used PBMCs. V usage is TRBV10-3 and J usage is TRBJ2-2, with 7 nucleotides matching TRBD1. This TCR derives from a female donor in good health and CMV-seropositive. CDR3 sequence: CAISTGTVTGELFF. The CDR3 nucleotides are TGTGCCATCAGTACCGGGACAGTAACCGGGGAGCTGTTTTTT.